The clone carrying this T cell receptor beta chain was seen ten or more times. This sample is part of a study of T cells in Graves' hyperthyroidism and ophthalmopathy. Using RNA transcripts as the source, TCR beta CDR3 regions were amplified. Using the HTBI primer set, a first-round RT-PCR was run on the TCR CDR3. TCRdb reanalysed the multiplex PCR reads using MiXCR and keeps one entry per CDR3 protein. Of around 250,000 distinct CDR3 sequences listed, about 14% are singletons. Clinicians diagnosed patients from clinical symptoms, serum thyroxine and TRAb, thyroid ultrasound and orbital computed tomography. First hyperthyroidism diagnosis is when the blood sample was obtained, before any ophthalmopathy symptoms. This sequence was found in a woman aged 40 to 50 with Graves' hyperthyroidism that later progressed to Graves' ophthalmopathy. Input material: blood.

The CDR3 sequence is CASSLVALGSTDTQYF. CDR3 bases: TGCGCCAGCAGCTTGGTAGCACTCGGGAGCACAGATACGCAGTATTTT. This chain links TRBV5-1 with TRBJ2-3; D gene uncertain. Germline CDR1 reads SGHRS; CDR2 reads YFSETQ. The CDR3 runs to 16 residues. V was cut by 0 bases and J by 0 bases, with 11 bases left in between. Full variable domain (remainder filled in from reference TRBV5-1 and TRBJ2-3): KAGVTQTPRYLIKTRGQQVTLSCSPISGHRSVSWYQQTPGQGLQFLFEYFSETQRNKGNFPGRFSGRQFSNSRSEMNVSTLELGDSALYLCASSLVALGSTDTQYFGPGTRLTVL.